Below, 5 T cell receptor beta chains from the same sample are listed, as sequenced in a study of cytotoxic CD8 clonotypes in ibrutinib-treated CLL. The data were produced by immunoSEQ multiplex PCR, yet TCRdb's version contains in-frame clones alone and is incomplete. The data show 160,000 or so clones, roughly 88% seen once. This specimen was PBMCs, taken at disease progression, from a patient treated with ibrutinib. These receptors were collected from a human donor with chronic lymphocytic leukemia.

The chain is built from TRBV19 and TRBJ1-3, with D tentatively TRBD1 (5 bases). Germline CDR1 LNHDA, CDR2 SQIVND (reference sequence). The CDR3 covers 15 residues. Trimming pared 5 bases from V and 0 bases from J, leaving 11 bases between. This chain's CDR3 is CASSATTDSGNTIYF. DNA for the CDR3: TGTGCCAGTAGTGCCACGACAGACTCTGGAAACACCATATATTTT.

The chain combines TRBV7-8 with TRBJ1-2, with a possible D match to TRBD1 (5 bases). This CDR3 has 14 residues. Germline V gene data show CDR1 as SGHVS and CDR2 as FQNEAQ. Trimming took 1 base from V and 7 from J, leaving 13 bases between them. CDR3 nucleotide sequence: TGTGCCAGCAGCTTAGACGGGGGGTTCCGTGGCTACACCTTC. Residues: CASSLDGGFRGYTF.

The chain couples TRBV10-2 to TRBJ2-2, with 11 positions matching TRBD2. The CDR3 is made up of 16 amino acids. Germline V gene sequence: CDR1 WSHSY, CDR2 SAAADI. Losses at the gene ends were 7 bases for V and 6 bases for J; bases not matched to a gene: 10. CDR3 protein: CASKVAGGPVAGELFF. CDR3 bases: TGCGCCAGCAAGGTAGCGGGAGGGCCGGTCGCCGGGGAGCTGTTTTTT.

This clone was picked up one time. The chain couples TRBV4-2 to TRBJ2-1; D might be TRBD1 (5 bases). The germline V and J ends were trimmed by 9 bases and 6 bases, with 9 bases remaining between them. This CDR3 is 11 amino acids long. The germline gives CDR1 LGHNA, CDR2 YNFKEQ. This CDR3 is CASQRGNEQFF. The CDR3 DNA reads TGTGCCAGTCAAAGGGGCAATGAGCAGTTCTTC.

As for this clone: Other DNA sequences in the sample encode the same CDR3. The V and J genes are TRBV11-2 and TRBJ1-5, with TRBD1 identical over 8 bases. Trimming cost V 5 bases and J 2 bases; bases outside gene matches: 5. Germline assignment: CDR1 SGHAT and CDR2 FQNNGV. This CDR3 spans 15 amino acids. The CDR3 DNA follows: TGTGCCAGCAGCCTCGGGACAGGCGGCAATCAGCCCCAGCATTTT. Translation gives CASSLGTGGNQPQHF.